This TCR beta chain stems from a study of resident and recirculating memory T cells in vitiligo. Overall study: Shave-biopsy epidermis from lesional and nonlesional skin was sequenced alongside PBMCs. Whole samples, not sorted cells, were homogenized and used for genomic DNA extraction.

For this clone: No antigen is known for it.

Sequencing used immunoSEQ multiplex PCR; TCRdb keeps in-frame clones, though not all of them. Seen here are around 78,000 clones, roughly nine tenths observed once, and the top ten hold approximately 4.7%. From germline, CDR1 is GTSNPN and CDR2 SVGIG (reference sequence). This CDR3 region has 13 residues. Trimming took off 5 bases at V and 2 bases at J, with 13 bases between the two ends. Findings of the study overall: Clonality differed among vitiligo lesions, with no unique dominant clone.

The chain couples TRBV30 to TRBJ2-7; a possible D gene is TRBD1 (6 bases). The sequence was collected from a male donor with vitiligo. Sequencing was done on a sample of blood. The CDR3 DNA sequence: TGTGCCTGGTCTTGGGGGCCCGCCTACGAGCAGTACTTC. It is translated as CAWSWGPAYEQYF. The variable domain in full, with the rest retrieved from reference TRBV30 and TRBJ2-7, is SQTIHQWPATLVQPVGSPLSLECTVEGTSNPNLYWYRQAAGRGLQLLFYSVGIGQISSEVPQNLSASRPQDRQFILSSKKLLLSDSGFYLCAWSWGPAYEQYFGPGTRLTVT.